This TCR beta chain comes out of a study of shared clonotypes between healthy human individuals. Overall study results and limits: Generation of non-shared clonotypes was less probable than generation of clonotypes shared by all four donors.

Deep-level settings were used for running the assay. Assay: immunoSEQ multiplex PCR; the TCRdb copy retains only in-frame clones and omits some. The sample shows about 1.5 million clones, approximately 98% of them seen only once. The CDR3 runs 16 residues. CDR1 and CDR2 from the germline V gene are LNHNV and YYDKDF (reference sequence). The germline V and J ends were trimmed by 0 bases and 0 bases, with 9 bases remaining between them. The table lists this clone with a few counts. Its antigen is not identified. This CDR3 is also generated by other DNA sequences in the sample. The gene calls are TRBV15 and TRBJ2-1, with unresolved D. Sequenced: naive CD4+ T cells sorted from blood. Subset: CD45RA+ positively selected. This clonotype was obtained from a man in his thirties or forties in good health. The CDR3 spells CATSRERPGSYNEQFF. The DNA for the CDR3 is TGTGCCACCAGCAGAGAGCGGCCAGGCTCCTACAATGAGCAGTTCTTC.